The sequence of this TCR beta chain was determined in a study of T cells in localized non-small cell lung cancer. This clone was seen once. Its specificity is not known. Assay: immunoSEQ multiplex PCR; the TCRdb copy retains only in-frame clones and omits some. The repertoire includes 30,000 to 45,000 clones, 85% to 95% of them detected once, and around 7% sits in the top ten. General study points: Across samples, adjacent lung featured a median roughly 60 of the top 100 tumor clones. There was higher T cell clonality in uninvolved adjacent lung than in tumor, and it was highest there. Elevated blood T cell density was associated with longer overall survival.

With 3 bases clipped from V and 2 bases from J, the junction kept 5 bases outside the gene matches. CDR1 and CDR2 from the germline V gene are SQVTM and ANQGSEA. This CDR3 is 14 amino acids long. The source of this sequence is a female donor at least 60 years old with stage I lung adenocarcinoma. The material sequenced was peripheral blood, taken before any cancer treatment. V gene TRBV29-1 combines with J gene TRBJ2-3; 7 nucleotides line up with TRBD2. This CDR3 reads CSVDGAGDTDTQYF. The DNA of the CDR3 is TGCAGCGTTGATGGCGCGGGGGACACAGATACGCAGTATTTT.